The 24 T cell receptor beta chains below come from one sample, sequenced in a study of blood T cell repertoires in COVID-19. The repertoire was sequenced with immunoSEQ multiplex PCR; TCRdb's copy has only in-frame clones and lacks some. The table lists over 110,000 clones, 88% of them singletons. Sample: peripheral blood. These receptors were obtained from a human donor in a cohort sampled during active COVID-19.

This chain links TRBV11-2 with TRBJ2-5; tentative D call: TRBD2 (5 bases). From germline, CDR1 is SGHAT and CDR2 FQNNGV. Trimming took 1 base from V and 4 from J, leaving 7 bases between them. The CDR3 contains 13 residues. The chain's CDR3 is CASSLGGRETQYF. In nucleotides, the CDR3 is TGTGCCAGCAGCTTAGGAGGGCGAGAGACCCAGTACTTC.

The J gene is TRBJ1-1, the V gene TRBV5-1; D gene uncertain. The V and J ends lost 1 base and 0 bases respectively, with 13 bases between them. CDR1 and CDR2 from the germline V gene are SGHRS and YFSETQ. This CDR3 comprises 16 residues. The CDR3 loop is CASSLRGSRMNTEAFF. The CDR3 bases are TGCGCCAGCAGCTTGCGAGGATCTAGGATGAACACTGAAGCTTTCTTT.

The chain joins TRBV24-1 to TRBJ2-1; D is perhaps TRBD2 (6 bases). The V gene lost 1 base and the J gene lost 3 bases, with 9 bases spanning the gap. The CDR3 loop spans 15 amino acids. Germline values: CDR1 KGHDR, CDR2 SFDVKD. The CDR3 sequence is CATSDFAGNYNEQFF. The CDR3 region has the DNA TGTGCCACCAGTGATTTCGCGGGGAACTACAATGAGCAGTTCTTC.

J is TRBJ2-5 and V is TRBV5-6; TRBD1 matches at 7 bases. V lost 4 bases and J lost 2; bases outside the gene matches: 8. Germline V gene sequence: CDR1 SGHDT, CDR2 YYEEEE. CDR3 size: 15 residues. CDR3 nucleotide sequence: TGTGCCAGCAGCCAGTTACCGGGACAGCAAGAGACCCAGTACTTC. Translated: CASSQLPGQQETQYF.

The genes are TRBV9 and TRBJ2-3; D might be TRBD1 (6 bases). The V gene's germline CDR1 is SGDLS and CDR2 YYNGEE. Between the trimmed V and J ends, which lost 3 bases and 0 bases, there was a span of 11 bases. The CDR3 covers 15 residues. CDR3 protein: CASSDNRASTDTQYF. DNA of the CDR3: TGTGCCAGCAGCGACAACAGGGCTAGCACAGATACGCAGTATTTT. Based on the CDR3 plus reference TRBV9 and TRBJ2-3, the full variable domain is DSGVTQTPKHLITATGQRVTLRCSPRSGDLSVYWYQQSLDQGLQFLIQYYNGEERAKGNILERFSAQQFPDLHSELNLSSLELGDSALYFCASSDNRASTDTQYFGPGTRLTVL.

As DNA, the CDR3 is TGTGCCACCAGTGAGGGCATTAACTATGGCTACACCTTC. It translates to CATSEGINYGYTF. This chain joins TRBV24-1 and TRBJ1-2, with no clear D. The CDR3 runs to 13 residues. Germline V CDR1 and CDR2: KGHDR, SFDVKD. The germline V and J ends were trimmed by 4 bases and 1 base, with 6 bases remaining between them.

The chain combines TRBV27 with TRBJ1-5; 7 bases fit TRBD1. V shed 6 bases and J 9 bases; nucleotides not matched to a gene: 11. This CDR3 is 14 amino acids long. Germline-derived CDR1 and CDR2 are MNHEY and SMNVEV (reference sequence). The CDR3 loop is CASRKEGGVRPQHF. CDR3 coding DNA: TGTGCCAGCAGAAAGGAAGGGGGCGTCAGGCCCCAGCATTTT.

The genes are TRBV2 and TRBJ1-4; no definite D call. The CDR3 loop spans 14 amino acids. V was trimmed by 6 bases and J by 0 bases, leaving 8 bases between them. Germline values: CDR1 SNHLY, CDR2 FYNNEI. CDR3 bases: TGTGCCAGCAGGGGCCGCACAACTAATGAAAAACTGTTTTTT. Amino acids: CASRGRTTNEKLFF.

V usage is TRBV25-1 and J usage is TRBJ1-2; 10 positions agree with TRBD1. CDR3 length equals 13 residues. The ends lost 4 bases at V and 7 bases at J; junction bases unmatched: 3. Looked up from germline, CDR1 is MGHDK and CDR2 is SYGVNS. The DNA for the CDR3 is TGTGCCAGCAGTGGACAGGGGGCAGGTGGCTACACCTTC. The encoded protein is CASSGQGAGGYTF.

The rearrangement links TRBV12-3 or TRBV12-4 to TRBJ2-7; D is perhaps TRBD2 (6 bases). V dropped 6 bases and J dropped 3 bases, with 12 bases sitting between them. This CDR3 region has 13 residues. CDR3 sequence (DNA): TGTGCCAGCAGGCCCGGAGGGAACTACGAGCAGTACTTC. Translated: CASRPGGNYEQYF.

The J gene is TRBJ1-5, the V gene TRBV10-3; 7 bases fit TRBD1. The CDR3 totals 15 residues. Germline V CDR1 and CDR2: ENHRY, SYGVKD. With V trimmed by 0 bases and J by 11 bases, 10 bases remained unmatched. The CDR3 region is CAISESKGQSSSQHF. CDR3 DNA: TGTGCCATCAGTGAGTCGAAGGGACAGTCATCGTCCCAGCATTTT.

V and J are TRBV7-7 and TRBJ2-3; TRBD1 is a possible D gene (6 bases). Germline V CDR1 and CDR2: SSHAT, FNYEAQ (reference sequence). The CDR3 contains 12 residues. The DNA for the CDR3 is TGTGCTAGAGAGGGGGGCACAGATACGCAGTATTTT. It encodes CAREGGTDTQYF.

The CDR3 DNA is TGTGCCAGCAGCCGGGACAGTCAAAACTATGGCTACACCTTC. This sequence encodes CASSRDSQNYGYTF. This chain joins TRBV7-2 and TRBJ1-2, with TRBD1 identical over 7 bases. V dropped 5 bases and J dropped 2; count of bases not matched to a gene: 5. Per germline, CDR1 SGHTA and CDR2 FQGNSA. CDR3 length equals 14 residues.

The rearrangement joins TRBV7-9 to TRBJ2-7; TRBD2 aligns across 8 bases. The CDR3 covers 16 residues. Per the germline V gene, CDR1 is SEHNR and CDR2 is FQNEAQ (reference sequence). V lost 5 bases and J lost 0; bases outside the gene matches: 9. CDR3 sequence reads: CASSPGGLISSYEQYF. CDR3 nucleotide sequence: TGTGCCAGCAGCCCGGGGGGGCTGATCAGCTCCTACGAGCAGTACTTC.

The rearrangement links TRBV6-2 or TRBV6-3 to TRBJ1-1, with a tentative D call TRBD1 (6 bases). Germline lookup yields CDR1 MNHEY and CDR2 SVGEGT. Trimming took off 2 bases at V and 5 bases at J, with 18 bases between the two ends. The CDR3 contains 16 residues. The CDR3 DNA is TGTGCCAGCAGTTACGGTGGGCAGGGGACGAGTACTGAAGCTTTCTTT. Translation: CASSYGGQGTSTEAFF.

The chain is built from TRBV3-1 (or the pseudogene TRBV3-2) and TRBJ2-1; 10 bases align to TRBD1. CDR3 size: 13 residues. Per germline, CDR1 LGHDT and CDR2 YNNKEL (reference sequence). V was clipped by 4 bases and J by 7 bases; unmatched bases: 1. Here the CDR3 DNA reads TGTGCCAGCAGCCGGGACAGGGGAAATGAGCAGTTCTTC. This sequence encodes CASSRDRGNEQFF.

The V gene is TRBV7-3, the J gene TRBJ1-1; D unclear. The CDR3 is 13 amino acids. V shed 2 bases and J shed 8 bases, with 12 bases lying between them. CDR1 is SGHTA, CDR2 FQGTGA, per germline. The CDR3 loop reads CASSLVPGVEAFF. The CDR3 coding sequence is TGTGCCAGCAGCTTAGTTCCGGGAGTAGAAGCTTTCTTT.

V gene TRBV5-6 combines with J gene TRBJ1-5; D possibly corresponds to TRBD1 (5 bases). The CDR3 consists of 16 residues. V was trimmed by 4 bases and J by 0 bases, leaving 14 bases between them. The germline gives CDR1 SGHDT, CDR2 YYEEEE. The CDR3 loop is CASSRSQGASNQPQHF. CDR3 DNA: TGTGCCAGCAGCCGGTCCCAGGGTGCTAGCAATCAGCCCCAGCATTTT.

The chain couples TRBV19 to TRBJ1-1; no clear D. The CDR3 spans 13 residues. With 5 bases removed from V and 1 base from J, the gap between germline ends came to 8 bases. Germline CDR1 and CDR2: LNHDA and SQIVND (reference sequence). CDR3 in DNA: TGTGCCAGTAGTGTCGGAGGGAACACTGAAGCTTTCTTT. It encodes CASSVGGNTEAFF.

This sequence joins TRBV4-2 and TRBJ1-2; 9 nucleotides match TRBD1. J was trimmed by 4 bases and V by 1 base; bases with no gene match: 4. Germline CDR1 reads LGHNA; CDR2 reads YNFKEQ. This CDR3 contains 15 residues. The CDR3 nucleotides are TGTGCCAGCAGCCAAGGGGTGACAGGGGGCTATGGCTACACCTTC. Protein: CASSQGVTGGYGYTF.

This chain links TRBV6-5 with TRBJ1-1, with D possibly matching TRBD1 (5 bases). Between the trimmed V and J ends, which lost 1 base and 0 bases, there was a span of 6 bases. The CDR3 totals 14 residues. Germline V gene data show CDR1 as MNHEY and CDR2 as SVGAGI. CDR3 bases: TGTGCCAGCAGTTACTTACAGGTGAACACTGAAGCTTTCTTT. It is translated as CASSYLQVNTEAFF.

This CDR3 reads CASSLEVGTGNYGYTF. The CDR3 nucleotides read TGTGCCAGCAGCTTAGAAGTGGGGACAGGGAACTATGGCTACACCTTC. The chain has TRBV7-6 and TRBJ1-2, with 9 bases matching TRBD1. The CDR3 loop spans 16 amino acids. V gave up 1 base and J gave up 2 bases; unmatched junction bases: 5. In germline, CDR1 is SGHVS, CDR2 FNYEAQ.

The CDR3: CASSLVNPGLDEQYF. For the CDR3, the DNA is TGTGCCAGCAGCTTAGTGAACCCCGGTCTGGACGAGCAGTACTTC. V is TRBV7-9 and J is TRBJ2-7; no firm D call. Per the germline V gene, CDR1 is SEHNR and CDR2 is FQNEAQ (reference sequence). The CDR3 is 15 residues long. Trimming shortened V by 1 base and J by 5 bases, and 15 bases separated the two germline ends.

The CDR3: CATSKGEETQYF. DNA for the CDR3: TGTGCCACTAGTAAAGGGGAAGAGACCCAGTACTTC. The chain joins TRBV15 to TRBJ2-5; D is possibly TRBD1 (5 bases). Looked up from germline, CDR1 is LNHNV and CDR2 is YYDKDF (reference sequence). CDR3 length equals 12 residues. V shed 9 bases and J shed 3 bases, with 11 bases lying between them.